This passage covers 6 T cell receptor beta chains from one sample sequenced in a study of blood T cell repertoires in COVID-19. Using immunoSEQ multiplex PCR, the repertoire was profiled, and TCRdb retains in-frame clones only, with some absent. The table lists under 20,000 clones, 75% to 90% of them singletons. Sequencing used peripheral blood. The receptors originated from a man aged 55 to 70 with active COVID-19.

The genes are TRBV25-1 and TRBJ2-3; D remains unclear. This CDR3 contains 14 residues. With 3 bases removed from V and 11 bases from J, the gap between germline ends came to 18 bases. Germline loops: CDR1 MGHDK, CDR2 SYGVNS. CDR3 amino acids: CASSDRYPAAEQYF. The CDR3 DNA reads TGTGCCAGCAGTGACCGCTACCCTGCGGCAGAGCAGTATTTT.

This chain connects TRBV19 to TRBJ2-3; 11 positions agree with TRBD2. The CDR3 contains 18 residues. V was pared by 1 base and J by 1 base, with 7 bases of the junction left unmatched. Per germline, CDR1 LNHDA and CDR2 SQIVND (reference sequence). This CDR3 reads CASSIVGGTSGRTDTQYF. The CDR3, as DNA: TGTGCCAGTAGTATAGTCGGCGGGACTAGCGGACGCACAGATACGCAGTATTTT. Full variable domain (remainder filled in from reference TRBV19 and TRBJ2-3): DGGITQSPKYLFRKEGQNVTLSCEQNLNHDAMYWYRQDPGQGLRLIYYSQIVNDFQKGDIAEGYSVSREKKESFPLTVTSAQKNPTAFYLCASSIVGGTSGRTDTQYFGPGTRLTVL.

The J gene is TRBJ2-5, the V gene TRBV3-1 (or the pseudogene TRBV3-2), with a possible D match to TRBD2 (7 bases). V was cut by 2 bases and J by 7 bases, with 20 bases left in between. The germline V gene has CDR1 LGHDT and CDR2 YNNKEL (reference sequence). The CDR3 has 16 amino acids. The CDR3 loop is CASSQRGGGARGTQYF. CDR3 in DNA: TGTGCCAGCAGCCAACGAGGCGGGGGCGCACGTGGGACCCAGTACTTC.

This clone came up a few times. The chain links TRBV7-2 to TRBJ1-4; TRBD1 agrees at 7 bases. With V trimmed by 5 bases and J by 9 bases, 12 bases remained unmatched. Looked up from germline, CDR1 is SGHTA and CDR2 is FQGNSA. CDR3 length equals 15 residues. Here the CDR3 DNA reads TGTGCCAGCAGCGCCCGGACAGGAAACAATCAAAAACTGTTTTTT. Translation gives CASSARTGNNQKLFF.

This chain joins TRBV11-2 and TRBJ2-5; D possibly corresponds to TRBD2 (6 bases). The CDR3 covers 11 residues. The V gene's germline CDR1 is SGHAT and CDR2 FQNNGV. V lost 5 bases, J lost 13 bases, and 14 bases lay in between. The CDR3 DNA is TGTGCCAGCAGCCTAGGGGACTTAGTGTACTTC. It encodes CASSLGDLVYF.

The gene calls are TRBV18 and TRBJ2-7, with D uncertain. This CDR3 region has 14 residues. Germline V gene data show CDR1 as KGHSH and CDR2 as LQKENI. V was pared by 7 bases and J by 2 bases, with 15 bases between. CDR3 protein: CASCRLETTYEQYF. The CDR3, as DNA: TGTGCCAGCTGTCGACTGGAAACCACCTACGAGCAGTACTTC.